One sample yielded the 29 T cell receptor beta chains listed below, sequenced in a study of cytomegalovirus exposure and HLA in healthy donors. This PCR relied on a set of 60 Vbeta primers and 13 Jbeta primers. Clones were read by immunoSEQ multiplex PCR, and TCRdb kept only the in-frame ones, dropping some. The sample contains nearly 200,000 clones, 70% to 80% of which appear only once. Material: PBMCs. The source is a male donor in good health and CMV-seropositive.

The chain employs TRBV7-2 and TRBJ2-7, with D possibly TRBD2 on 7 matching bases. With 2 bases removed from V and 2 bases from J, the gap between germline ends came to 22 bases. The germline CDR1 and CDR2 sequences are SGHTA and FQGNSA. The CDR3 contains 18 residues. For the CDR3, the DNA is TGTGCCAGCAGCTTATCCGGGGGGCAGTATGTAAGCCCCTACGAGCAGTACTTC. Its protein product is CASSLSGGQYVSPYEQYF. The full variable domain, its missing parts supplied by reference TRBV7-2 and TRBJ2-7, is GAGVSQSPSNKVTEKGKDVELRCDPISGHTALYWYRQSLGQGLEFLIYFQGNSAPDKSGLPSDRFSAERTGGSVSTLTIQRTQQEDSAVYLCASSLSGGQYVSPYEQYFGPGTRLTVT.

The chain couples TRBV5-6 to TRBJ1-5, with D uncertain. CDR1 is SGHDT and CDR2 is YYEEEE in the germline V gene. This CDR3 comprises 14 residues. The V end was cut by 1 base, the J end by 5 bases, with 10 bases between. In DNA form, the CDR3 reads TGTGCCAGCAGCTTGTGGTCGGGGTATCAGCCCCAGCATTTT. Translating gives CASSLWSGYQPQHF.

The chain links TRBV19 to TRBJ1-2; no definite D call. Germline CDR1 LNHDA, CDR2 SQIVND (reference sequence). The V and J ends lost 5 bases and 4 bases respectively, with 17 bases between them. The CDR3 totals 15 residues. CDR3: CASSPQPPESYGYTF. In DNA, the CDR3 is TGTGCCAGTAGTCCACAGCCCCCGGAATCCTATGGCTACACCTTC.

The rearrangement links TRBV10-1 to TRBJ1-1, with a possible D match to TRBD1 (5 bases). The CDR3 is 14 amino acids. Germline CDR1 reads WNHNN; CDR2 reads SYGVQD (reference sequence). With 8 bases removed from V and 1 base from J, the gap between germline ends came to 14 bases. CDR3 protein: CASLVKGWNTEAFF. The CDR3 nucleotides are TGCGCCAGCTTGGTTAAGGGGTGGAACACTGAAGCTTTCTTT.

This clone has more than one count but fewer than ten. J is TRBJ1-1 and V is TRBV7-9, with D perhaps TRBD1 (5 bases). Germline loops: CDR1 SEHNR, CDR2 FQNEAQ (reference sequence). The germline V and J ends were trimmed by 8 bases and 3 bases, with 16 bases remaining between them. CDR3 length: 14 residues. The CDR3, as DNA: TGTGCCAGCGGGGGGGGGTCTATGCACACTGAAGCTTTCTTT. This codes for CASGGGSMHTEAFF.

This chain links TRBV7-9 with TRBJ1-1; the D is unclear. Per germline, CDR1 SEHNR and CDR2 FQNEAQ (reference sequence). V lost 4 bases to trimming and J lost 11 bases, with 20 bases between them. This CDR3 is 14 amino acids long. The CDR3 region is CASSSDQASRSAFF. The DNA for the CDR3 is TGTGCCAGCAGCTCGGATCAGGCCTCTCGGTCGGCTTTCTTT.

The rearrangement joins TRBV7-2 to TRBJ2-3; D possibly corresponds to TRBD1 (6 bases). In germline, CDR1 is SGHTA, CDR2 FQGNSA. The CDR3 contains 15 residues. Between the trimmed V and J ends, which lost 5 bases and 1 base, there was a span of 13 bases. The CDR3: CASSLRGDGTDTQYF. The DNA of the CDR3 is TGTGCCAGCAGCCTCAGGGGAGATGGCACAGATACGCAGTATTTT.

This chain joins TRBV9 and TRBJ2-3; D perhaps matches TRBD2 (5 bases). Trimming shortened V by 8 bases and J by 0 bases, and 13 bases separated the two germline ends. This CDR3 has 14 amino acids. CDR1 SGDLS and CDR2 YYNGEE come from the germline V gene. The CDR3, as DNA: TGTGCCAGTGGGGAATCGGGGAGCACAGATACGCAGTATTTT. Translated: CASGESGSTDTQYF.

This rearrangement joins TRBV5-4 to TRBJ2-6; 9 positions agree with TRBD1. The CDR3 consists of 18 residues. Germline V lookup: CDR1 SGHNT, CDR2 YYREEE (reference sequence). Trimming cost V 0 bases and J 1 base; bases outside gene matches: 5. The chain's CDR3 is CASSLAGTGSSGANVLTF. The CDR3, as DNA: TGTGCCAGCAGCTTGGCCGGGACAGGGTCTTCTGGGGCCAACGTCCTGACTTTC.

In this sample, this clone turned up a few times. The chain combines TRBV4-3 with TRBJ2-4; no firm D call. The V end lost 1 base, the J end lost 0 bases, and 7 bases lay between the germline ends. Germline V gives CDR1 LGHNA, CDR2 YSLEER. The CDR3 has 15 residues. CDR3 sequence (DNA): TGCGCCAGCAGCCAAGTCGGTCTAGCCAAAAACATTCAGTACTTC. It codes for CASSQVGLAKNIQYF.

The chain is built from TRBV5-4 and TRBJ2-2, with TRBD2 matching 7 bases. The V gene's germline CDR1 is SGHNT and CDR2 YYREEE (reference sequence). The CDR3 extends over 13 amino acids. The ends lost 10 bases at V and 6 bases at J; junction bases unmatched: 9. The CDR3, as DNA: TGTGCCTGGGGGGACTATAGATCCGGGGAGCTGTTTTTT. Translated, it gives CAWGDYRSGELFF.

The chain combines TRBV10-3 with TRBJ2-5; TRBD2 might be the D (6 bases). The germline V gene encodes CDR1 ENHRY and CDR2 SYGVKD. V lost 2 bases to trimming and J lost 4 bases, with 8 bases between them. The length of the CDR3 is 13 residues. CDR3 bases: TGTGCCATCAGTGAGGTGGAGGGAGAGACCCAGTACTTC. It specifies CAISEVEGETQYF.

The chain couples TRBV5-1 to TRBJ2-1; D perhaps matches TRBD1 (6 bases). Trimming removed 7 bases from V and 4 bases from J, with 18 bases in between. The germline V gene has CDR1 SGHRS and CDR2 YFSETQ. The CDR3 spans 15 residues. CDR3 protein: CASALTGDKYNEQFF. The CDR3 nucleotides are TGCGCCAGCGCCCTGACAGGCGACAAATACAATGAGCAGTTCTTC.

J is TRBJ1-1 and V is TRBV9; possibly TRBD1 for D (6 bases). The germline V gene has CDR1 SGDLS and CDR2 YYNGEE. The CDR3 is 23 residues long. The ends were cut back, 0 bases at V and 5 bases at J, with 38 bases in the middle. DNA of the CDR3: TGTGCCAGCAGCGTAGTTCCCTGGCACCGACAGGCCAGGGCAGGGTACGGACGTACTGAAGCTTTCTTT. Protein product: CASSVVPWHRQARAGYGRTEAFF.

The V call is TRBV14, the J call TRBJ1-1; TRBD1 agrees at 10 bases. The J segment lost 3 bases and the V segment lost 4 bases, leaving 8 bases of the junction unmatched. The germline gives CDR1 SGHDN, CDR2 FVKESK. CDR3 length: 16 residues. This CDR3 is CASSRARDRGYTEAFF. The CDR3 nucleotides read TGTGCCAGCAGCCGTGCGAGGGACAGGGGATACACTGAAGCTTTCTTT.

The genes are TRBV4-1 and TRBJ1-5; TRBD1 matches at 8 bases. This CDR3 is 14 amino acids long. The germline gives CDR1 MGHRA, CDR2 YSYEKL. J gave up 5 bases and V 0 bases, and 0 bases lay outside the gene matches. The CDR3 spells CASSQDRGHQPQHF. The CDR3 DNA reads as TGCGCCAGCAGCCAAGACAGGGGGCATCAGCCCCAGCATTTT.

The chain joins TRBV6-5 to TRBJ1-3, with 8 bases fitting TRBD1. The CDR3 is made up of 15 amino acids. CDR1 is MNHEY, CDR2 SVGAGI, per germline. Losses at the gene ends were 6 bases for V and 4 bases for J; bases not matched to a gene: 8. The DNA for the CDR3 is TGTGCCAGCAGCCATCGGACAGGGCGAGGAAACACCATATATTTT. Translated: CASSHRTGRGNTIYF.

V is TRBV5-6 and J is TRBJ1-5; D remains ambiguous. V lost 4 bases, J lost 5 bases, and 13 bases lay in between. The CDR3 is made up of 14 amino acids. Germline CDR1 SGHDT, CDR2 YYEEEE. The DNA of the CDR3 is TGTGCCAGCAGCACCTCAGGTGATCATCAGCCCCAGCATTTT. Translating gives CASSTSGDHQPQHF.

This clone was counted a single time. The chain joins TRBV7-9 to TRBJ1-2, with D hard to call. From germline, CDR1 is SEHNR and CDR2 FQNEAQ (reference sequence). The CDR3 spans 14 residues. Trimming took 5 bases from V and 4 from J, leaving 14 bases between them. CDR3 sequence (DNA): TGTGCCAGCAGCCCGTCTGCGATCCCCTATGGCTACACCTTC. Its protein is CASSPSAIPYGYTF.

The chain couples TRBV6-5 to TRBJ2-5, with TRBD2 matching 9 bases. TRBJ2-7 explains the end of the DNA better; the J call may be wrong. The germline CDR1 and CDR2 sequences are MNHEY and SVGAGI. This CDR3 region has 14 residues. The CDR3, as DNA: TGTGCCAGCACCCCAGCGGGGGGCCTATACGAGCAGTACTTC. Translating gives CASTPAGGLYEQYF.

This clone was counted a few times. Other DNA sequences in this sample translate to the same CDR3. The chain combines TRBV6-5 with TRBJ1-1, with D hard to call. This CDR3 is built from 13 residues. Germline lookup yields CDR1 MNHEY and CDR2 SVGAGI. V lost 0 bases and J lost 1, with 3 bases in between. In DNA, the CDR3 is TGTGCCAGCAGTTACTCCCGGAACACTGAAGCTTTCTTT. Amino acid sequence: CASSYSRNTEAFF.

This chain uses TRBV9 with TRBJ2-5; D possibly corresponds to TRBD1 (6 bases). The end of the DNA is better explained by TRBJ2-7, so the J call may be wrong. CDR1 is SGDLS, CDR2 YYNGEE, per germline. The length of the CDR3 is 16 residues. The CDR3 protein is CASSVLPGVASYEQYF. In DNA, the CDR3 is TGTGCCAGCAGCGTACTTCCAGGGGTCGCCTCCTACGAGCAGTACTTC.

This rearrangement joins TRBV6-1 to TRBJ2-1, with 15 bases lining up with TRBD2. CDR3 size: 13 residues. V trimming: 10 bases; J trimming: 14 bases; junction bases outside the gene matches: 9. Germline assignment: CDR1 MNHNS and CDR2 SASEGT. CDR3 protein: CATVGLAGGREFF. The CDR3 nucleotides are TGTGCCACCGTTGGACTAGCGGGAGGGAGGGAGTTCTTC.

The V and J genes are TRBV7-2 and TRBJ2-6, with 7 positions matching TRBD1. The ends lost 5 bases at V and 4 bases at J; junction bases unmatched: 5. Germline V lookup: CDR1 SGHTA, CDR2 FQGNSA. The CDR3 contains 15 residues. The CDR3 DNA is TGTGCCAGCAGCCTTACAGGGGCCGGGGCCAACGTCCTGACTTTC. Protein product: CASSLTGAGANVLTF. The full variable domain, completed using reference TRBV7-2 and TRBJ2-6, is GAGVSQSPSNKVTEKGKDVELRCDPISGHTALYWYRQSLGQGLEFLIYFQGNSAPDKSGLPSDRFSAERTGGSVSTLTIQRTQQEDSAVYLCASSLTGAGANVLTFGAGSRLTVL.

This clone was counted once. This rearrangement joins TRBV11-3 to TRBJ2-1, with TRBD1 matching 7 bases. This CDR3 comprises 14 residues. V gave up 5 bases and J gave up 9 bases; unmatched junction bases: 10. Germline V gene data show CDR1 as SGHNT and CDR2 as YENEEA. This chain's CDR3 is CASSPQTGAAEQFF. For the CDR3, the DNA is TGTGCCAGCAGCCCCCAAACAGGGGCGGCTGAGCAGTTCTTC.

The chain's CDR3 is CASSPGTVEAFF. The CDR3 region has the DNA TGTGCCAGCAGCCCGGGGACAGTTGAAGCTTTCTTT. V and J are TRBV9 and TRBJ1-1, with TRBD1 matching over 7 bases. Germline assignment: CDR1 SGDLS and CDR2 YYNGEE. The J segment lost 7 bases and the V segment lost 4 bases, leaving 4 bases of the junction unmatched. The CDR3 runs 12 residues.

The rearrangement links TRBV9 to TRBJ2-5; perhaps TRBD1 as D (5 bases). Trimming pared 0 bases from V and 5 bases from J, leaving 11 bases between. From germline, CDR1 is SGDLS and CDR2 YYNGEE. The CDR3 extends over 14 amino acids. In nucleotides, the CDR3 is TGTGCCAGCAGCGTAGAGGGGAAGTGGGAGACCCAGTACTTC. Translation gives CASSVEGKWETQYF.

This clone was counted only a few times. The chain's CDR3 is CASSYSSQGLNTIYF. CDR3 nucleotides: TGTGCCAGCAGTTACTCGAGCCAGGGTCTGAACACCATATATTTT. V and J are TRBV6-5 and TRBJ1-3, with D perhaps TRBD1 (5 bases). Between the trimmed V and J ends, which lost 0 bases and 7 bases, there was a span of 13 bases. The germline gives CDR1 MNHEY, CDR2 SVGAGI. The CDR3 runs 15 residues.

The V and J genes are TRBV5-1 and TRBJ2-5; TRBD1 is a possible D gene (5 bases). The CDR3 spans 16 residues. Trimming took off 0 bases at V and 1 base at J, with 13 bases between the two ends. Germline lookup yields CDR1 SGHRS and CDR2 YFSETQ. The CDR3 nucleotides are TGCGCCAGCAGCTTGGTAACTGGGGCGACCCAAGAGACCCAGTACTTC. It yields the protein CASSLVTGATQETQYF. The entire variable domain, with the rest obtained from reference TRBV5-1 and TRBJ2-5, is as follows: KAGVTQTPRYLIKTRGQQVTLSCSPISGHRSVSWYQQTPGQGLQFLFEYFSETQRNKGNFPGRFSGRQFSNSRSEMNVSTLELGDSALYLCASSLVTGATQETQYFGPGTRLLVL.